This T cell receptor (beta chain) was sequenced for a study of T cells after yellow fever vaccination. Study-level background: For low cell numbers, libraries were made with SMART-Seq v4 Ultra Low Input.

TCRdb used MiXCR to reprocess the 5' RACE reads, holding one entry per CDR3 protein. This sample has fewer than 350,000 distinct CDR3 sequences, with 3.5% to 5% found just once. Germline V gene lookup returns CDR1 SGHVS and CDR2 FQNEAQ. This CDR3 is built from 12 residues. V was trimmed by 5 bases and J by 7 bases, leaving 9 bases between them. Findings of the study overall: Repertoires sorted by FACS could include abundant clonotypes that are contaminants from the bulk population.

There are many counts of this clonotype. Antigen: not known. The source material was PBMCs, sampled 15 days after the yellow fever booster vaccination. The origin of this receptor is a man aged 18-30 years who received the YFV17D yellow fever vaccine. This chain joins TRBV7-8 and TRBJ1-5; no reliable D call. The CDR3 region has the DNA TGTGCCAGCAGCGGACCTGGGCAGCCCCAGCATTTT. Protein sequence: CASSGPGQPQHF.